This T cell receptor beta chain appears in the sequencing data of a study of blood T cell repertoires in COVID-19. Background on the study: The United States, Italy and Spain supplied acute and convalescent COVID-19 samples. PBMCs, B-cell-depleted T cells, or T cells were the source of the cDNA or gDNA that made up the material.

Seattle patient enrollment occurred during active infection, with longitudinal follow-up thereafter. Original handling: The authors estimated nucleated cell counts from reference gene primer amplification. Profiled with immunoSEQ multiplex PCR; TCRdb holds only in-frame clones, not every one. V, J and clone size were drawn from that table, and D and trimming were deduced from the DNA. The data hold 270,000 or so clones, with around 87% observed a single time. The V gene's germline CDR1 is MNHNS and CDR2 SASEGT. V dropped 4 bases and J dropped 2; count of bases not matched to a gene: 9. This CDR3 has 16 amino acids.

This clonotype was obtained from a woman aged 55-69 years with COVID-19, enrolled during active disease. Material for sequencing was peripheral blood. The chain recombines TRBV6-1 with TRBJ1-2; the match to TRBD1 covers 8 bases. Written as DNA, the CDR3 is TGTGCCAGCAGTGGAAGGACAGGGAACTTAAACTATGGCTACACCTTC. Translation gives CASSGRTGNLNYGYTF.